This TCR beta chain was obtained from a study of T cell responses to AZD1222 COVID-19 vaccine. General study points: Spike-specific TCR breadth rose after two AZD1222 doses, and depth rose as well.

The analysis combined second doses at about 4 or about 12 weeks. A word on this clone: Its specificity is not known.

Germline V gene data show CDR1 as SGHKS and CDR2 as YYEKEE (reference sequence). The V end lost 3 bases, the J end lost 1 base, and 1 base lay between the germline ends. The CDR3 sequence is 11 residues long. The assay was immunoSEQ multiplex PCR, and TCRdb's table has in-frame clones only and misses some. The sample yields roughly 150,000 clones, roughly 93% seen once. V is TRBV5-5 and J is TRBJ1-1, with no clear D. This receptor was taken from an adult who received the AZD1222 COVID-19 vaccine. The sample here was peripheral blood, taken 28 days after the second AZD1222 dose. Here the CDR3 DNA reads TGTGCCAGCAGCTCGAACACTGAAGCTTTCTTT. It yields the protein CASSSNTEAFF.